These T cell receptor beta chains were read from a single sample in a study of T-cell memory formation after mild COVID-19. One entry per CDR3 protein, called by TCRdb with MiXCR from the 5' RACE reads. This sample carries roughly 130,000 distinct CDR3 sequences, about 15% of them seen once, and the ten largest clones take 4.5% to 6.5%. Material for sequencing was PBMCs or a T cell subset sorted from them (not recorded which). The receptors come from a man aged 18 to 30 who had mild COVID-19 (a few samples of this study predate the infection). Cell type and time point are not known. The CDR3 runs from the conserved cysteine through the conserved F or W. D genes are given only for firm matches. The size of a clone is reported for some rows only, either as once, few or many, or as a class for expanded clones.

TGTGCCAGCAGTGAACAACTTCGACTGCCCTCCTACAATGAGCAGTTCTTC,CASSEQLRLPSYNEQFF,NA,17,NA,TRBJ2-1,TRBV6-2/TRBV6-3
TGCGCCAGCAGCCAAGATCTGTTGGGTGGAGCTAACTATGGCTACACCTTC,CASSQDLLGGANYGYTF,NA,17,few,TRBJ1-2,TRBV4-3
TGCAGTGCTAGTACAGGGGACGACTACACCTTC,CSASTGDDYTF,TRBD1,11,few,TRBJ1-2,TRBV20-1
TGTGCCAGCAGGATGGGGGGGGATCAGCCCCAGCATTTT,CASRMGGDQPQHF,NA,13,NA,TRBJ1-5,TRBV12-3/TRBV12-4
TGTGCCAGGACCCTCCGGCGAACTAGCGGGGGAACAGATACGCAGTATTTT,CARTLRRTSGGTDTQYF,TRBD2,17,NA,TRBJ2-3,TRBV19
TGCGCCAGCAGCAGAGGACCCGTCTCCCAAGGGATTCAGTACTTC,CASSRGPVSQGIQYF,NA,15,NA,TRBJ2-4,TRBV5-1
TGTGCCAGCAGCCGGGGACTAGCGGGAACCCGGAAGGATACGCAGTATTTT,CASSRGLAGTRKDTQYF,TRBD2,17,NA,TRBJ2-3,TRBV7-6
TGTGCCAGCAGAATAATGTTGACAGGGGAGGACAATGAGCAGTTCTTC,CASRIMLTGEDNEQFF,TRBD1,16,few,TRBJ2-1,TRBV6-2/TRBV6-3
TGTGCCAGCAGTTTCACGGCGACACGTGAAAAACTGTTTTTT,CASSFTATREKLFF,NA,14,few,TRBJ1-4,TRBV12-3/TRBV12-4
TGTGCCATCACCACCGGCTATGGCTACACCTTC,CAITTGYGYTF,NA,11,NA,TRBJ1-2,TRBV7-2
TGTGCCAGCAAGACGAGTAGCACAGATACGCAGTATTTT,CASKTSSTDTQYF,NA,13,NA,TRBJ2-3,TRBV6-2/TRBV6-3
TGTGCCAGCGGGAACAGGGGGACGGAGACCCAGTACTTC,CASGNRGTETQYF,TRBD1,13,few,TRBJ2-5,TRBV27
TGCGCCAGCAGCTTGCTAAGCCTGTGGGATACGCAGTATTTT,CASSLLSLWDTQYF,NA,14,few,TRBJ2-3,TRBV5-1
TGTGCCAGCAGCGTAAGACCACGGGACAAGACCTACGAGCAGTACTTC,CASSVRPRDKTYEQYF,NA,16,many,TRBJ2-7,TRBV9
TGTGCCAGTCTGGACTGGAACCAAGAGACCCAGTACTTC,CASLDWNQETQYF,NA,13,few,TRBJ2-5,TRBV6-2/TRBV6-3
TGCGCCAGCAGCCAAGTCGGGTACGAGCAGTACTTC,CASSQVGYEQYF,NA,12,NA,TRBJ2-7,TRBV4-1
TGTGCCAGCAGTTACTCGACTCGGGCGGGATATGGCTACACCTTC,CASSYSTRAGYGYTF,NA,15,few,TRBJ1-2,TRBV6-5
TGTGCCAGCAGTTTACCTGGACCGGGGGGTCAGTACTTC,CASSLPGPGGQYF,TRBD2,13,few,TRBJ2-4,TRBV12-3/TRBV12-4
TGTGCCAGCACCGCTAGCGGGGGGGGTAAGCAGTACTTC,CASTASGGGKQYF,TRBD2,13,NA,TRBJ2-7,TRBV11-2
TGCGCCAGCAGCTACCCTAGAGACAGGGCGAGCACAGATACGCAGTATTTT,CASSYPRDRASTDTQYF,TRBD1,17,many,TRBJ2-3,TRBV5-1
TGTGCCAGCAGCTTAGTGGCGGGAAGGACCTACGAGCAGTACTTC,CASSLVAGRTYEQYF,NA,15,few,TRBJ2-7,TRBV7-2
TGTGCCAGCAGCCAAGACACTCGACGGGAGTGGGCTTTCTTT,CASSQDTRREWAFF,NA,14,few,TRBJ1-1,TRBV3-1
TGTGCCACCAGCGCCACGGATAGTCGCACAGATACGCAGTATTTT,CATSATDSRTDTQYF,NA,15,many,TRBJ2-3,TRBV15
TGTGCCAGCAGCCGGGGCCCCGGGGACACTGAAGCTTTCTTT,CASSRGPGDTEAFF,NA,14,few,TRBJ1-1,TRBV5-4
TGTGCCAGCAGCTTAACGGTGCAGGACCAAGCTTTCTTT,CASSLTVQDQAFF,NA,13,NA,TRBJ1-1,TRBV7-3
TGCGCCAGCAGCGACCTGACCCGAGGGGCAGATACGCAGTATTTT,CASSDLTRGADTQYF,NA,15,NA,TRBJ2-3,TRBV5-1